One TCR beta chain is described in this entry. The target antigen is unknown. This CDR3 has 15 residues. V lost 3 bases and J lost 5, with 19 bases in between. CDR1 is DFQATT, CDR2 SNEGSKA, per germline (reference sequence). Sequencing was performed with immunoSEQ multiplex PCR; in TCRdb, only in-frame clones are kept and a portion is missing. The sample contains tens of thousands of clones, about 83% of which appear only once. The sample is drawn from a study of T cell responses to AZD1222 COVID-19 vaccine. Whole-study results and caveats: Once two AZD1222 doses were given, Spike-specific TCR breadth and depth went up. Vaccine-related CD4 TCRs covered spike, predominating at 160-218 and 743-854. Clonal diversity may have been underestimated, and the donors were mostly white British, with more females than males.

The specimen comprised peripheral blood, sampled on day 0 of AZD1222 vaccination. The sequence came from an adult in good health. V is TRBV20-1 and J is TRBJ1-1; perhaps TRBD1 as D (6 bases). CDR3 protein: CSASAPGQIVTEAFF. The DNA for the CDR3 is TGCAGTGCTAGTGCACCCGGACAGATTGTGACTGAAGCTTTCTTT.